This section outlines one T cell receptor beta chain sequence together with its context. This sample is part of a study of blood T cell repertoires in COVID-19. Germline assignment: CDR1 SGHAT and CDR2 FQNNGV. CDR3 length: 14 amino acids. Trimming cost V 3 bases and J 1 base, with 9 bases left between them. Original processing notes: Researchers report that nucleated cell counts were estimated from reference gene primer amplification. Here immunoSEQ multiplex PCR was the method, and the copy in TCRdb shows in-frame clones only, minus some. V, J and clone size are those of that table, while D and trimming were read from the DNA. The sample carries some 50,000 clones, 85% to 90% recorded once.

The sample consisted of peripheral blood. The chain combines TRBV11-2 with TRBJ1-1, with a weak D call TRBD1 (5 bases). The receptor was isolated from a human donor in a cohort sampled during active COVID-19. The CDR3 DNA reads TGTGCCAGCAGCTTGCCCCAGGGGAACACTGAAGCTTTCTTT. Translation: CASSLPQGNTEAFF.